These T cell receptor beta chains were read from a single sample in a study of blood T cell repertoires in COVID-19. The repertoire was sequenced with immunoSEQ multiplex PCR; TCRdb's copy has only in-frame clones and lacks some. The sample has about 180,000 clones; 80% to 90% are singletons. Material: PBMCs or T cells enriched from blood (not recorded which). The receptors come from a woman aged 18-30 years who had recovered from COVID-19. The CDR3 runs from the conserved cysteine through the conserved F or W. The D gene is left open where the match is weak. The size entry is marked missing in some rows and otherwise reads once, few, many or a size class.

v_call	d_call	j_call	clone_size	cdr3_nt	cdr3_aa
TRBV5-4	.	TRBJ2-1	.	TGTGCCAGCAGCTTGGCCAATCGGTGGTACAATGAGCAGTTCTTC	CASSLANRWYNEQFF
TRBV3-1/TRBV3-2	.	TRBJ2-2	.	TGTGCCAGCAGACTAGCACCCGACACCGGGGAGCTGTTTTTT	CASRLAPDTGELFF
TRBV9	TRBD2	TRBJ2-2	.	TGTGCCAGCAGCGCCAAAGCACCGGGGGGGCCTGCCGGGGAGCTGTTTTTT	CASSAKAPGGPAGELFF
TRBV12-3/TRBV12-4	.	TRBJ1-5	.	TGTGCCAGCACCTCAGGGAGGGGCCGGCCCCAGCATTTT	CASTSGRGRPQHF
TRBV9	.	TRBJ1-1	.	TGTGCCAGCGGAACGGGGTATATGAACACTGAAGCTTTCTTT	CASGTGYMNTEAFF
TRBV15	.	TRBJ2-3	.	TGTGCCACCAGCAGAGTGATCACGGGTTGGGGCACAGATACGCAGTATTTT	CATSRVITGWGTDTQYF
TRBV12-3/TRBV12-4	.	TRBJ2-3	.	TGTGCAGATGAGGCGGGCACAGATACGCAGTATTTT	CADEAGTDTQYF
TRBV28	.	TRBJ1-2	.	TGTGCCAGCAGTTTTTCAGGGCCCTTATATGGCTACACCTTC	CASSFSGPLYGYTF
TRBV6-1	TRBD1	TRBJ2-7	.	TGTGCCAGCAGTGAGACACAGGGGGCCGGCAGCTACGAGCAGTACTTC	CASSETQGAGSYEQYF
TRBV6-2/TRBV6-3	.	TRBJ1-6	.	TGTGCCAGCAGTTACTCGGCTTTACCCCTCCACTTT	CASSYSALPLHF
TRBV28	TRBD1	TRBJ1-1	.	TGTGCCAGCAGACTCAGGGGGGACAGGGTAAACACTGAAGCTTTCTTT	CASRLRGDRVNTEAFF
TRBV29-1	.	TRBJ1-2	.	TGCAGCGTGGACACAGGGCTGGGGGGCTACACCTTC	CSVDTGLGGYTF
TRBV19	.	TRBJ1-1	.	TGTGCCAGCCATCTGGGGTTTCAGGGCACTGAAGCTTTCTTT	CASHLGFQGTEAFF
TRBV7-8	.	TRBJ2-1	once	TGTGCCAGCAGAGGGGACACCCAATCCCATGAGCAGTTCTTC	CASRGDTQSHEQFF
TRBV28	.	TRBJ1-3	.	TGTGCCAGCAGCCTACCCCAGGGAGGCTCTGGAAACACCATATATTTT	CASSLPQGGSGNTIYF
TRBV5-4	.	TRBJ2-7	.	TGTGCCAGCAACCGGGGATACGAGCAGTACTTC	CASNRGYEQYF
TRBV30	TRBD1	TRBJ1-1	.	TGTGCCTGGAGTGTTACAGGGGGATCCGAAGCTTTCTTT	CAWSVTGGSEAFF
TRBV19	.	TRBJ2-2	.	TGTGCCAGTACCCCGGACGAATGGGGCGCGAACACCGGGGAGCTGTTTTTT	CASTPDEWGANTGELFF
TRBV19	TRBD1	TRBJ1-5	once	TGTGCCAGTAGTAATGACAGGGCGGGGAATCAGCCCCAGCATTTT	CASSNDRAGNQPQHF
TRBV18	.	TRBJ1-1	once	TGTGCCAGCTCACCGCCTACAGGGAACACTGAAGCTTTCTTT	CASSPPTGNTEAFF
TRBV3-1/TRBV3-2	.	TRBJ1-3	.	TGTGCCAGCAGCCATGAAACCAGGGCCACTGGAAACACCATATATTTT	CASSHETRATGNTIYF
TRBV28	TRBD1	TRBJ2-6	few	TGTGCCAGCAGTGACAGGGGGCTAGGGGCCAACGTCCTGACTTTC	CASSDRGLGANVLTF
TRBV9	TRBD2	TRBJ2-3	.	TGTGCCAGCAGCGTAGCCGGGGGGAGCACAGATACGCAGTATTTT	CASSVAGGSTDTQYF
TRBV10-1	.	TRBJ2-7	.	TGCGCCAGCAGTGATCAGGGTTTGGGCGAGCAGTACTTC	CASSDQGLGEQYF
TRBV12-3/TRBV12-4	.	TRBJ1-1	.	TGTGCCAGCAGCCGGGCCGGGGACATAGGGGCTTTCTTT	CASSRAGDIGAFF
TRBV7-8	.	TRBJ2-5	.	TGTGCCAGCAGCCTAGGCAGGGGCGGGGAGACCCAGTACTTC	CASSLGRGGETQYF
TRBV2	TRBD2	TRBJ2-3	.	TGTGCCAGCAGGCGGGAGTCAGATACGCAGTATTTT	CASRRESDTQYF
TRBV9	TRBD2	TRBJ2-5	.	TGTGCCAGCAGCCCCGGACTAGCGGGAGGGGGGGGAGAGACCCAGTACTTC	CASSPGLAGGGGETQYF
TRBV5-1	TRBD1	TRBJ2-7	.	TGCGCCAGCAGCCAAAATCCGGGACAGGGCCACGAGCAGTACTTC	CASSQNPGQGHEQYF
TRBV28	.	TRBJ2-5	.	TGTGCCAGTGTGGAAGGGGCCGCACAAGAGACCCAGTACTTC	CASVEGAAQETQYF
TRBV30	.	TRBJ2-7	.	TGTGCCTGGAGTGTACTAGCCTACGAGCAGTACTTC	CAWSVLAYEQYF
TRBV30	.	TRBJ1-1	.	TGTGCCTGGAGTGTAAGAGGCATGATGAACACTGAAGCTTTCTTT	CAWSVRGMMNTEAFF
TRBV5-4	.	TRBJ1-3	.	TGTGCCAGCAGCTTCAGGGGAAACTCTGGAAACACCATATATTTT	CASSFRGNSGNTIYF
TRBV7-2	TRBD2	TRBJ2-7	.	TGTGCCAGCAGCGCTGGGGGCGGGGGGGCGTCTTGGCAGCAGTACTTC	CASSAGGGGASWQQYF
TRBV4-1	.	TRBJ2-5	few	TGCGCCAGCAGCCAAGAGGGGATCGGGATCGAGACCCAGTACTTC	CASSQEGIGIETQYF
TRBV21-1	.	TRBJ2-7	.	TGTGCCAGCAGCAATGGCGGAGGCGAGCAGTACTTC	CASSNGGGEQYF
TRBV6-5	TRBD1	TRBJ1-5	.	TGTGCCAGCAGCGGCAGGGGGGAGAACAATCAGCCCCAGCATTTT	CASSGRGENNQPQHF
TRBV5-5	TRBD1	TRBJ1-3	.	TGTGCCAGTACTATAACAGGGGGCTCTGGAAACACCATATATTTT	CASTITGGSGNTIYF
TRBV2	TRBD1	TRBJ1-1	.	TGTGCCAGCAGCCTCACAGGGGACACTGAAGCTTTCTTT	CASSLTGDTEAFF
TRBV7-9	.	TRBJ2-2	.	TGTGCCAGCAGCTATAACAGAGCCACCGGGGAGCTGTTTTTT	CASSYNRATGELFF
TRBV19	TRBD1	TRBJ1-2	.	TGTGCCAGTAGTGCCAGACAGGGGAACTATGGCTACACCTTC	CASSARQGNYGYTF
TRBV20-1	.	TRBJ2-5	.	TGCAGTGCTCCTCCGGGTGCGACCCAGTACTTC	CSAPPGATQYF
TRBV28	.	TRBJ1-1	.	TGTGCCAGCAGTGACCAGGGGCGGAGGCCTGAAGCTTTCTTT	CASSDQGRRPEAFF
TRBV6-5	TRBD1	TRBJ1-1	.	TGTGCCAGCAGAGGAGGGGGCGGGCGAACTGAAGCTTTCTTT	CASRGGGGRTEAFF
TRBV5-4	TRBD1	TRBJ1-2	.	TGTGCCAGCAGCTTAGGGGGGACAGGAAGGATGGGCTACACCTTC	CASSLGGTGRMGYTF
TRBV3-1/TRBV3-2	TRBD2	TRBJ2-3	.	TGTGCCAGCAGCCGGAATAGCGGGGGGGATATCACAGATACGCAGTATTTT	CASSRNSGGDITDTQYF
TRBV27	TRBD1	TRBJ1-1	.	TGTGCCAGCAGTTTTCATACCCACGGACAGGGTATATGGGCTTTCTTT	CASSFHTHGQGIWAFF
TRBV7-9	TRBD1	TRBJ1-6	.	TGTGCCAGTCCCCCGGGGGACAGGGTGACTTCACCCCTCCACTTT	CASPPGDRVTSPLHF
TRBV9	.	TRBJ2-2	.	TGTGCCAGCAGCGCGGGAACGTTAACCGGGGAGCTGTTTTTT	CASSAGTLTGELFF
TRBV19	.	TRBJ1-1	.	TGTGCCTCTCGTTACAGAGAGCAGAACACTGAAGCTTTCTTT	CASRYREQNTEAFF
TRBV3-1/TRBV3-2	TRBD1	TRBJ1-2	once	TGTGCCAGCAGCCAAGATTGGGCAGGGGGCAATAGGGGCTACACCTTC	CASSQDWAGGNRGYTF
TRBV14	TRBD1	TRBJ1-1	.	TGTGCCAGCAGCAAAATCACAGGGGCGTCGACTGAAGCTTTCTTT	CASSKITGASTEAFF
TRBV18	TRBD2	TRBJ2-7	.	TGTGCCAGCTCACGTGGTAGCGGGAACGCCTACGAGCAGTACTTC	CASSRGSGNAYEQYF